The 12 T cell receptor beta chains presented below share a single source sample, sequenced in a study of blood T cell repertoires in COVID-19. Assay used: immunoSEQ multiplex PCR; TCRdb lists only in-frame clones, some missing. Here the sample spans 250,000 to 300,000 clones, around nine tenths being singletons. Source material: PBMCs or T cells enriched from blood (not recorded which). The origin of the receptors is a woman aged 25 to 39 who had recovered from COVID-19.

The chain links TRBV9 to TRBJ1-1, with D unresolved. The CDR3 is 14 amino acids. Germline V CDR1 and CDR2: SGDLS, YYNGEE. V lost 0 bases, J lost 5 bases, and 11 bases lay in between. The CDR3 region has the DNA TGTGCCAGCAGCGTAGAGGTCGGGAGGACTGAAGCTTTCTTT. It translates to CASSVEVGRTEAFF.

The chain has TRBV11-2 and TRBJ2-7; TRBD1 is a possible D gene (5 bases). The germline V gene has CDR1 SGHAT and CDR2 FQNNGV. The CDR3 length is 12 residues. The V and J ends lost 1 base and 4 bases respectively, with 5 bases between them. Here the CDR3 reads CASSLGQYEQYF. The CDR3 nucleotides are TGTGCCAGCAGCTTAGGACAGTACGAGCAGTACTTC.

The chain links TRBV28 to TRBJ1-3; TRBD1 matches 8 bases. Germline trimming cut 5 bases from V and 4 bases from J; bases unmatched to any gene: 4. The CDR3 is 14 residues long. Per the germline V gene, CDR1 is MDHEN and CDR2 is SYDVKM. CDR3 nucleotides: TGTGCCAGCAGTCGACAGGGGTCCGGAAACACCATATATTTT. Translating it yields CASSRQGSGNTIYF.

This clone was picked up one time. V and J are TRBV3-1 (or the pseudogene TRBV3-2) and TRBJ2-1; 7 nucleotides agree with TRBD2. Germline CDR1 reads LGHDT; CDR2 reads YNNKEL (reference sequence). The CDR3 spans 16 residues. J gave up 2 bases and V 0 bases, and 4 bases lay outside the gene matches. The CDR3 bases are TGTGCCAGCAGCCAAGAGGTCGGGACTACCTACAATGAGCAGTTCTTC. It specifies CASSQEVGTTYNEQFF.

This clone was seen just once. This chain uses TRBV18 with TRBJ1-4; D is possibly TRBD1 (5 bases). CDR1 and CDR2 from the germline V gene are KGHSH and LQKENI. The CDR3 spans 15 residues. V lost 5 bases, J lost 3 bases, and 13 bases lay in between. The CDR3 loop is CASSYSGLPNEKLFF. The CDR3 DNA is TGTGCCAGCTCATATTCGGGACTGCCTAATGAAAAACTGTTTTTT. Supplemented by reference TRBV18 and TRBJ1-4, the full variable domain reads NAGVMQNPRHLVRRRGQEARLRCSPMKGHSHVYWYRQLPEEGLKFMVYLQKENIIDESGMPKERFSAEFPKEGPSILRIQQVVRGDSAAYFCASSYSGLPNEKLFFGSGTQLSVL.

This clone was counted once. The V call is TRBV6-1, the J call TRBJ1-1; 8 positions agree with TRBD1. Germline loops: CDR1 MNHNS, CDR2 SASEGT. The CDR3 extends over 13 amino acids. Unmatched junction bases numbered 1, after V lost 2 bases and J lost 5 bases. The DNA of the CDR3 is TGTGCCAGCAGTGAAAGACAGGGGACTGAAGCTTTCTTT. Its protein product is CASSERQGTEAFF.

The rearrangement joins TRBV30 to TRBJ1-5; 7 positions match TRBD1. Germline V gene data show CDR1 as GTSNPN and CDR2 as SVGIG (reference sequence). There are 15 residues in the CDR3. J lost 4 bases, V lost 2 bases, and 8 bases had no gene match. CDR3 loop: CAWSPTGTANQPQHF. The DNA for the CDR3 is TGTGCCTGGAGTCCAACCGGGACAGCTAATCAGCCCCAGCATTTT. Full variable domain (remainder filled in from reference TRBV30 and TRBJ1-5): SQTIHQWPATLVQPVGSPLSLECTVEGTSNPNLYWYRQAAGRGLQLLFYSVGIGQISSEVPQNLSASRPQDRQFILSSKKLLLSDSGFYLCAWSPTGTANQPQHFGDGTRLSIL.

This chain connects TRBV19 to TRBJ1-2; D possibly corresponds to TRBD1 (5 bases). Deletions cut 0 bases from V and 6 bases from J, with 11 bases between. CDR1 and CDR2 from the germline V gene are LNHDA and SQIVND (reference sequence). The CDR3 runs 14 residues. CDR3 sequence: CASSIDLEGDGYTF. The CDR3 DNA is TGTGCCAGTAGTATAGATCTCGAAGGGGATGGCTACACCTTC.

This rearrangement joins TRBV29-1 to TRBJ1-2; no clear D. Germline lookup yields CDR1 SQVTM and CDR2 ANQGSEA. CDR3 length equals 13 residues. Trimming shortened V by 5 bases and J by 3 bases, and 13 bases separated the two germline ends. Written as DNA, the CDR3 is TGCAGCGTTCGTAACAGTAACTACTATGGCTACACCTTC. Protein: CSVRNSNYYGYTF.

The V and J genes are TRBV2 and TRBJ2-2, with a possible D match to TRBD2 (5 bases). The CDR3 contains 13 residues. Trimming pared 8 bases from V and 6 bases from J, leaving 13 bases between. Germline V gene data show CDR1 as SNHLY and CDR2 as FYNNEI. The CDR3 sequence: CASRRDRPGELFF. In nucleotides, the CDR3 is TGTGCCAGCCGACGGGATAGGCCCGGGGAGCTGTTTTTT.

The chain uses TRBV5-6 and TRBJ2-1; 13 nucleotides match TRBD2. The junction had 4 bases not matched to a gene; V was cut back by 4 bases and J by 3 bases. The CDR3 covers 16 residues. Germline CDR1 is SGHDT and CDR2 is YYEEEE. The CDR3 DNA is TGTGCCAGCAGCCCCGGACTAGCGGGAGACTACAATGAGCAGTTCTTC. This translates into CASSPGLAGDYNEQFF.

This chain joins TRBV18 and TRBJ1-5; TRBD1 aligns across 8 bases. Germline CDR1 KGHSH, CDR2 LQKENI. J lost 4 bases, V lost 3 bases, and 11 bases had no gene match. The CDR3 totals 17 residues. CDR3 sequence: CASSPGSSGQGNQPQHF. In nucleotides, the CDR3 is TGTGCCAGCTCACCCGGGTCATCTGGACAGGGTAATCAGCCCCAGCATTTT. Full variable domain (missing parts from reference TRBV18 and TRBJ1-5): NAGVMQNPRHLVRRRGQEARLRCSPMKGHSHVYWYRQLPEEGLKFMVYLQKENIIDESGMPKERFSAEFPKEGPSILRIQQVVRGDSAAYFCASSPGSSGQGNQPQHFGDGTRLSIL.